This TCR beta chain was sequenced in a study of human T cells and chemical hapten exposure. Trimming removed 2 bases at V and 9 bases at J, with 13 bases between. CDR1 and CDR2 from the germline V gene are SGHTA and FQGTGA. This CDR3 has 13 residues. Many counts were recorded for this clonotype. Its antigen remains unknown. Findings and caveats of the study: Expanded TCRs formed significantly more large CDR3 similarity clusters than controls.

TCRdb re-called the RACE reads with MiXCR, one entry per CDR3 protein. This repertoire shows tens of thousands of distinct CDR3 sequences, around 9.5% found once; its top ten account for 3% to 4%. Indicated time point: patch test 1, 2 weeks after DPC sensitization. The treatment: therapeutic diphenylcyclopropenone sensitization with weekly scalp DPC. Blood sampling preceded each patch test application. This sequence was found in a woman in her 40s with alopecia areata. Some clones in this sample may be carry-over from other donors' samples. The V and J genes are TRBV7-3 and TRBJ1-2; maybe TRBD1 (6 bases). The source material was whole blood, sampled in connection with sensitization to the hapten diphenylcyclopropenone (DPC). The CDR3 loop reads CASSLGDDRSYTF. The CDR3 bases are TGTGCCAGCAGCTTAGGAGATGACAGGAGCTACACCTTC. The whole variable domain, remainder taken from reference TRBV7-3 and TRBJ1-2, is GAGVSQTPSNKVTEKGKYVELRCDPISGHTALYWYRQSLGQGPEFLIYFQGTGAADDSGLPNDRFFAVRPEGSVSTLKIQRTERGDSAVYLCASSLGDDRSYTFGSGTRLTVV.